A single sample is the source of the 29 T cell receptor beta chains below, sequenced in a study of vaccination effects on CD4 cells after COVID-19. The method was immunoSEQ multiplex PCR; TCRdb's version includes in-frame clones alone and lacks a portion of them. The table shows about 24,000 clones, with around four fifths occurring only once. Viral peptide pool expansion of antigen-specific CD4+ T cells preceded sequencing in the ViraFEST assay. Investigators separated out CD4+ T cells once around 9 days of culture had passed. Participants completed two doses of the BNT162b2 or mRNA-1273 vaccine. The antigens these receptors bind are not known. The sample here was CD4+ T cells from PBMCs cultured with HCoV-NL63 spike peptides, taken after COVID-19 vaccination. These receptors all come from a human donor who received a COVID-19 vaccine.

As to this clone: The junction departs from germline at one end; a sequencing error may be responsible. The CDR3, as DNA: TGTGCTAGCAGCTTAGATCAAAGGGGCCCGGGGCAGAACCAGTACTTC. This codes for CASSLDQRGPGQNQYF. This chain links TRBV7-7 with TRBJ2-5; either TRBD1 or TRBD2 may supply D (5 bases each). This CDR3 region has 16 residues. Per the germline V gene, CDR1 is SSHAT and CDR2 is FNYEAQ (reference sequence).

V is TRBV6-5 and J is TRBJ2-7, with D perhaps matching TRBD1 (6 bases). Trimming pared 5 bases from V and 0 bases from J, leaving 11 bases between. The CDR3 contains 14 residues. Germline V CDR1 and CDR2: MNHEY, SVGAGI. The CDR3 loop is CASSPQGSSYEQYF. The DNA of the CDR3 is TGTGCCAGCAGTCCCCAGGGGAGCTCCTACGAGCAGTACTTC.

The chain carries TRBV2 and TRBJ2-1; TRBD2 agrees at 8 bases. CDR3 length: 14 residues. V lost 4 bases and J lost 12; bases outside the gene matches: 11. The germline gives CDR1 SNHLY, CDR2 FYNNEI. This chain's CDR3 is CASSAGGPVDRQFF. The CDR3 coding sequence is TGTGCCAGCAGTGCGGGGGGGCCGGTCGATCGGCAGTTCTTC.

The chain has TRBV19 and TRBJ1-5; maybe TRBD1 (5 bases). CDR1 LNHDA and CDR2 SQIVND come from the germline V gene (reference sequence). Deletions cut 8 bases from V and 0 bases from J, with 8 bases between. The CDR3 extends over 13 amino acids. The CDR3 reads CASGDLSNQPQHF. The CDR3 DNA reads as TGTGCCAGTGGGGACCTTAGCAATCAGCCCCAGCATTTT. Full variable domain (rest looked up from reference TRBV19 and TRBJ1-5): DGGITQSPKYLFRKEGQNVTLSCEQNLNHDAMYWYRQDPGQGLRLIYYSQIVNDFQKGDIAEGYSVSREKKESFPLTVTSAQKNPTAFYLCASGDLSNQPQHFGDGTRLSIL.

J is TRBJ2-5 and V is TRBV2; TRBD2 is a possible D gene (6 bases). The germline V gene encodes CDR1 SNHLY and CDR2 FYNNEI. The CDR3 length is 14 residues. Trimming left V 6 bases short and J 4 bases short, with 15 bases between. CDR3 region: CASRGARLGETQYF. The CDR3 DNA reads TGTGCCAGCAGAGGGGCAAGACTAGGAGAGACCCAGTACTTC.

The V and J genes are TRBV2 and TRBJ1-2, with D tentatively TRBD1 (6 bases). V lost 3 bases, J lost 8 bases, and 19 bases lay in between. This CDR3 region has 15 residues. The germline V gene has CDR1 SNHLY and CDR2 FYNNEI. Here the CDR3 reads CASSDEMRGAEGYTF. In DNA form, the CDR3 reads TGTGCCAGCAGTGACGAGATGCGGGGGGCGGAGGGCTACACCTTC.

The chain employs TRBV19 and TRBJ2-1; TRBD1 agrees at 8 bases. CDR3 length equals 15 residues. V gave up 7 bases and J gave up 3 bases; unmatched junction bases: 8. From germline, CDR1 is LNHDA and CDR2 SQIVND (reference sequence). The CDR3 loop reads CASTQGAGIYNEQFF. The CDR3 region has the DNA TGTGCCAGTACCCAGGGGGCCGGGATCTACAATGAGCAGTTCTTC.

The chain is built from TRBV4-1 and TRBJ2-1; D gene ambiguous. The CDR3 has 15 residues. Trimming stripped 4 bases from V and 6 bases from J, with 16 bases between. CDR1 and CDR2 (germline): MGHRA, YSYEKL. CDR3 in DNA: TGCGCCAGCAGCCGGTCAACCGGGCCACGCAATGAGCAGTTCTTC. The encoded protein is CASSRSTGPRNEQFF.

This clone was detected only once. V usage is TRBV6-5 and J usage is TRBJ2-3; 9 bases fit TRBD1. This CDR3 has 15 residues. After removal of 6 bases from V and 2 bases from J, the junction contained 6 bases not matched to a gene. Germline lookup yields CDR1 MNHEY and CDR2 SVGAGI. For the CDR3, the DNA is TGTGCCAGCAGGGCCGGGACAGGGACCACAGATACGCAGTATTTT. It specifies CASRAGTGTTDTQYF.

DNA for the CDR3: TGTGCCAGCAGCTTTGCAGGGACAGGAGAGACCCAGTACTTC. Translated: CASSFAGTGETQYF. The J gene is TRBJ2-5, the V gene TRBV5-6; 8 bases agree with TRBD1. The CDR3 extends over 14 amino acids. Germline CDR1 is SGHDT and CDR2 is YYEEEE. J was trimmed by 4 bases and V by 2 bases; bases with no gene match: 4.

This clone was counted a few times. J is TRBJ2-7 and V is TRBV2; D gene ambiguous. CDR3 length: 11 residues. CDR1 is SNHLY and CDR2 is FYNNEI in the germline V gene. V shed 3 bases and J shed 3 bases, with 3 bases lying between them. CDR3 in amino acids: CASSDYYEQYF. The CDR3, as DNA: TGTGCCAGCAGTGACTACTACGAGCAGTACTTC.

The chain has TRBV18 and TRBJ1-2; the match to TRBD1 covers 8 bases. Losses at the gene ends were 6 bases for V and 5 bases for J; bases not matched to a gene: 8. Germline loops: CDR1 KGHSH, CDR2 LQKENI. CDR3 length: 14 residues. CDR3 sequence: CASSYQGAKYGYTF. The DNA of the CDR3 is TGTGCCAGCTCCTATCAGGGGGCGAAGTATGGCTACACCTTC.

The chain is built from TRBV19 and TRBJ1-5; TRBD1 agrees at 8 bases. J lost 0 bases, V lost 6 bases, and 7 bases had no gene match. Germline loops: CDR1 LNHDA, CDR2 SQIVND (reference sequence). The CDR3 is 16 residues long. This chain's CDR3 is CASRDRVRYSNQPQHF. CDR3 in DNA: TGTGCCAGTAGGGACAGGGTGAGGTATAGCAATCAGCCCCAGCATTTT.

The V and J genes are TRBV3-1 (or the pseudogene TRBV3-2) and TRBJ2-7; 12 bases match TRBD2. The germline gives CDR1 LGHDT, CDR2 YNNKEL (reference sequence). This CDR3 has 16 amino acids. Trimming cost V 3 bases and J 6 bases; bases outside gene matches: 9. The CDR3 spells CASSQARLAGVFEQYF. CDR3 coding DNA: TGTGCCAGCAGCCAGGCGAGACTAGCGGGAGTCTTCGAGCAGTACTTC.

CDR3 nucleotides: TGTGCCAGCAGCCAAGGGGCGGGAGGGCCAGGTCGGCAAGAGACCCAGTACTTC. Residues: CASSQGAGGPGRQETQYF. J is TRBJ2-5 and V is TRBV4-2, with 9 bases matching TRBD2. Germline V gene data show CDR1 as LGHNA and CDR2 as YNFKEQ. With 1 base clipped from V and 2 bases from J, the junction kept 11 bases outside the gene matches. The CDR3 runs 18 residues.

This clone occurred a few times. The chain has TRBV6-5 and TRBJ1-2; perhaps TRBD1 as D (5 bases). Looked up from germline, CDR1 is MNHEY and CDR2 is SVGAGI. The CDR3 extends over 12 amino acids. Deletions cut 6 bases from V and 5 bases from J, with 10 bases between. The CDR3 DNA follows: TGTGCCAGCAGCCGACAGTCGTATGGCTACACCTTC. As protein: CASSRQSYGYTF.

The chain links TRBV5-6 to TRBJ1-5, with 7 bases that match TRBD1. The CDR3 is made up of 16 amino acids. Germline V gives CDR1 SGHDT, CDR2 YYEEEE. V gave up 0 bases and J gave up 4 bases; unmatched junction bases: 7. CDR3 sequence (DNA): TGTGCCAGCAGCTTGGCTAAGGGGACAGCTAATCAGCCCCAGCATTTT. Its translation is CASSLAKGTANQPQHF.

The rearrangement links TRBV7-9 to TRBJ2-7; D not certain. V was trimmed by 2 bases and J by 2 bases, leaving 13 bases between them. Germline values: CDR1 SEHNR, CDR2 FQNEAQ (reference sequence). The CDR3 has 15 residues. The CDR3 reads CASSLITWGTYEQYF. In DNA, the CDR3 is TGTGCCAGCAGCTTAATTACGTGGGGTACCTACGAGCAGTACTTC.

The V gene is TRBV6-5, the J gene TRBJ2-6, with TRBD1 identical over 7 bases. The CDR3 contains 16 residues. The germline CDR1 and CDR2 sequences are MNHEY and SVGAGI. Trimming removed 4 bases from V and 4 bases from J; junction bases left unmatched: 7. The chain's CDR3 is CASSSKGGLGANVLTF. Here the CDR3 DNA reads TGTGCCAGCAGTTCAAAAGGGGGCCTGGGGGCCAACGTCCTGACTTTC.

V usage is TRBV19 and J usage is TRBJ1-6, with a weak D call TRBD1 (6 bases). V was cut by 2 bases and J by 7 bases, with 18 bases left in between. CDR1 is LNHDA and CDR2 is SQIVND in the germline V gene (reference sequence). The CDR3 length is 17 residues. The DNA for the CDR3 is TGTGCCAGTAGTATAACGACAGGCCGTCTGGGGAATTCACCCCTCCACTTT. This codes for CASSITTGRLGNSPLHF.

This clone was counted once. V and J are TRBV14 and TRBJ2-7; TRBD2 is a possible D gene (7 bases). This CDR3 contains 14 residues. Trimming cost V 4 bases and J 8 bases, with 18 bases left between them. Germline CDR1 is SGHDN and CDR2 is FVKESK. CDR3 DNA sequence: TGTGCCAGCAGCCTAGGGGGGGGGTCTGATCAGCAGTACTTC. Translation gives CASSLGGGSDQQYF.

The CDR3: CASSPPNRISGNTIYF. The CDR3 DNA reads as TGTGCCAGCTCACCACCGAACAGGATCTCTGGAAACACCATATATTTT. The J gene is TRBJ1-3, the V gene TRBV18; a possible D gene is TRBD1 (5 bases). CDR3 length: 16 residues. V was pared by 0 bases and J by 0 bases, with 9 bases between. Germline V CDR1 and CDR2: KGHSH, LQKENI.

The chain links TRBV9 to TRBJ2-7, with 7 bases that match TRBD2. Germline values: CDR1 SGDLS, CDR2 YYNGEE. V lost 0 bases to trimming and J lost 3 bases; unmatched junction nucleotides: 6. The CDR3 length is 15 residues. The DNA for the CDR3 is TGTGCCAGCAGCGTAGGGACTAGAAAGGACTACGAGCAGTACTTC. It is translated as CASSVGTRKDYEQYF.

Here the CDR3 reads CASSQEGGVTEAFF. The CDR3 coding sequence is TGTGCCAGCAGCCAAGAGGGGGGGGTGACTGAAGCTTTCTTT. This chain uses TRBV4-2 with TRBJ1-1; TRBD1 might be the D (5 bases). Germline values: CDR1 LGHNA, CDR2 YNFKEQ. V was trimmed by 0 bases and J by 5 bases, leaving 10 bases between them. CDR3 length: 14 residues.

The V call is TRBV5-5, the J call TRBJ1-1; D call uncertain. Germline loops: CDR1 SGHKS, CDR2 YYEKEE (reference sequence). The CDR3 contains 16 residues. V was clipped by 2 bases and J by 1 base, with 15 bases between them. CDR3 in DNA: TGTGCCAGCAGCTTCGTAGGTCAGGCGAAGAACACTGAAGCTTTCTTT. The encoded protein is CASSFVGQAKNTEAFF.

V usage is TRBV29-1 and J usage is TRBJ2-7; D perhaps matches TRBD2 (5 bases). Germline CDR1 reads SQVTM; CDR2 reads ANQGSEA. The CDR3 consists of 13 residues. V dropped 5 bases and J dropped 4 bases, with 15 bases sitting between them. The CDR3 bases are TGCAGCGTTAAGCCAGGAGGCAGTTACGAGCAGTACTTC. It translates to CSVKPGGSYEQYF.

This clone was detected a few times. The gene calls are TRBV7-9 and TRBJ2-1; TRBD2 might be the D (6 bases). The germline V gene encodes CDR1 SEHNR and CDR2 FQNEAQ (reference sequence). The CDR3 extends over 15 amino acids. V was cut by 5 bases and J by 8 bases, with 19 bases left in between. The CDR3 region is CASSTRTKKRDEQFF. CDR3 sequence (DNA): TGTGCCAGCAGCACCCGGACTAAGAAGCGGGATGAGCAGTTCTTC.

The chain is built from TRBV19 and TRBJ1-5, with D maybe TRBD1 (5 bases). Germline V CDR1 and CDR2: LNHDA, SQIVND (reference sequence). The CDR3 runs 15 residues. V was clipped by 10 bases and J by 0 bases, with 16 bases between them. The CDR3 nucleotides are TGTGCCACTACGGTTGGGGGATCTAGCAATCAGCCCCAGCATTTT. Encoded protein: CATTVGGSSNQPQHF.

The chain recombines TRBV5-6 with TRBJ1-6; no clear D gene. Germline-derived CDR1 and CDR2 are SGHDT and YYEEEE. Trimming cost V 2 bases and J 0 bases, with 12 bases left between them. This CDR3 is built from 17 residues. CDR3 in amino acids: CASSLSQQYSYNSPLHF. The CDR3 coding sequence is TGTGCCAGCAGCTTATCCCAGCAGTACTCCTATAATTCACCCCTCCACTTT.